This is a list of T cell receptor beta chains from one sample in a study of metastatic and nonmetastatic thyroid tumors. TCRdb reanalyzed the PCR reads with MiXCR. The table has roughly 2,500 clones, approximately 25% seen once. The sample taken for sequencing was adjacent normal tissue. These TCRs come from a male donor with papillary thyroid cancer or a benign thyroid nodule (not recorded which). Some clones in this sample may be carry-over from other donors' samples. Both conserved end residues are part of each CDR3. D genes are given only for firm matches. Size is stated for part of the rows, as once, few or many counts, or as a class when the clone is expanded.

V gene	D gene	clone size	J gene	CDR3 DNA	CDR3 protein
TRBV5-1	-	large	TRBJ2-7	TGCGCCAGCAGCTTGGTGGTAGGAGGCGAGCAGTACTTC	CASSLVVGGEQYF
TRBV6-2/TRBV6-3	-	many	TRBJ2-2	TGTGCCAGCAGTTGGGTGATTGACGGCCCCGGGGAGCTGTTTTTT	CASSWVIDGPGELFF
TRBV28	-	few	TRBJ2-7	TGCGCCAGCATTTGGGGAGGGGGCGAGCAGTACTTC	CASIWGGGEQYF
TRBV11-2	-	-	TRBJ2-7	TGTGCCAGCAGCTCGACAGGTGGCCGTTACGAGCAGTACTTC	CASSSTGGRYEQYF
TRBV15	-	few	TRBJ2-1	TGTGCCACCAGCAACCCTCCGAGGGATGAGCAGTTCTTC	CATSNPPRDEQFF
TRBV10-3	-	-	TRBJ2-3	TGTGCCACCAGGGACCCGGTAACAGATACGCAGTATTTT	CATRDPVTDTQYF
TRBV19	TRBD1	-	TRBJ1-2	TGTGCCAGTAGTATACCGACGACAGGGGTACCTTATGGCTACACCTTC	CASSIPTTGVPYGYTF
TRBV11-1	TRBD2	-	TRBJ2-3	TGTGCCAGCAGACCTCCGGGACTAGCGGGACACACAGATACGCAGTATTTT	CASRPPGLAGHTDTQYF
TRBV2	-	few	TRBJ2-1	TGTGCCAGCAGTGAAGCGGGGCTCCTCCCCTTCTTC	CASSEAGLLPFF
TRBV6-1	-	-	TRBJ2-6	TGTGCCAGCATGACAGACTTCACCGGGGCCAACTTCCTGACTTTC	CASMTDFTGANFLTF
TRBV6-1	-	-	TRBJ1-1	TGTGCCAGCAGTGAAGGTCCGGGGGGGAGAACTGAAGCTTTCTTC	CASSEGPGGRTEAFF
TRBV28	TRBD1	large	TRBJ1-1	TGTGCCAGCAGTTTAAGCTCTGCGTGGGACAGTTATTATATGAACACTGAAGCTTTCTTT	CASSLSSAWDSYYMNTEAFF
TRBV20-1	TRBD1	many	TRBJ2-5	TGCAGTGCTACTCTGGACAGGACCCAAGAGACCCAGTACTTC	CSATLDRTQETQYF
TRBV30	TRBD2	medium-sized	TRBJ2-1	TGTGCCTGGAGCATGGTAGCGGGGTACAATGAGCAGTTCTTC	CAWSMVAGYNEQFF
TRBV7-8	TRBD1	few	TRBJ2-1	TGTGCCAGCAGCTTCGGACAGGCGGGTAATGAGCAGTTCTTC	CASSFGQAGNEQFF
TRBV7-2	-	medium-sized	TRBJ2-5	TGTGCCAGCAGCATATGGGGGCAGCAAGGGACCCAGTACTTC	CASSIWGQQGTQYF
TRBV27	-	few	TRBJ2-7	TGTGCCAGCAGTCCCCAGAAAAATGCCTACGAGCAGTACTTC	CASSPQKNAYEQYF
TRBV9	TRBD1	-	TRBJ2-1	TGTGCCAGCAGCGCTGACAGGGAAGCCTACAATGAGCAGTTCTTC	CASSADREAYNEQFF
TRBV28	-	-	TRBJ1-3	TGTGCCAGCAGAGGGGGAGTGGGTTTTGGAAACACCATATATTTT	CASRGGVGFGNTIYF
TRBV27	TRBD2	few	TRBJ2-5	TGTGCCAGCAGTTCCTGGCTAGCGGGAGGGCCTGGCCAGACCCAGTACTTC	CASSSWLAGGPGQTQYF
TRBV7-8	-	large	TRBJ2-7	TGTGCCAGCAGCTTGGGGGACTGGGAGGTCGACGAGCAGTACTTC	CASSLGDWEVDEQYF
TRBV5-5	-	many	TRBJ2-3	TGTGCCAGCAGCTTGGCCCTGTGGAGAACAGATACGCAGTATTTT	CASSLALWRTDTQYF
TRBV11-2	-	-	TRBJ2-1	TGTGCCAGCAGCGCCCCGGGGGGCTTTAGTAAGGAGCAGTTCTTC	CASSAPGGFSKEQFF
TRBV7-8	TRBD1	-	TRBJ1-1	TGTGCCAGCAGCTTTCTAGACAGGGGGGTAAATGCTTTCTTT	CASSFLDRGVNAFF
TRBV6-1	TRBD1	-	TRBJ2-7	TGTGCCAGCAGTGAAGAGAGGACAGGCGCCTACGAGCAGTACTTC	CASSEERTGAYEQYF
TRBV6-1	-	-	TRBJ2-7	TGTGCTATCAGTAGGTCCTCCTCCTACGAGCAGTACTTC	CAISRSSSYEQYF
TRBV28	-	-	TRBJ1-2	TGTGCCAGCATCTCCGTGTGGTCGGGAGGCTACACCTTC	CASISVWSGGYTF
TRBV20-1	-	once	TRBJ2-7	TGCAGTGCCGTCCGGGACTTCTCCTACGAGCAGTACTTC	CSAVRDFSYEQYF
TRBV27	TRBD2	few	TRBJ2-5	TGTGCCATCAGTTCCGGTCTATCGGGAGGGCCTGGCCAAGAGACCCAGTACTTC	CAISSGLSGGPGQETQYF
TRBV2	TRBD1	few	TRBJ1-1	TGTGCCAGCAACTCAGGGGGTAACACTGAAGCTTTCTTT	CASNSGGNTEAFF
TRBV6-2/TRBV6-3	TRBD1	-	TRBJ1-1	TGTGCCAGCAGACAAACCCAGTCCCGGGACAGGGGGCGAAGTTTGCGAGCTTTCTTT	CASRQTQSRDRGRSLRAFF
TRBV20-1	TRBD1	-	TRBJ2-7	TGCAGTGCAGAGTTACCGGGACAGGGTTTTGTTGAGCAGTACTTC	CSAELPGQGFVEQYF
TRBV5-1	TRBD1	medium-sized	TRBJ1-2	TGCGCCAGCAGCTTGGGACAGGGGGATCCCTATGGCTACACCTTC	CASSLGQGDPYGYTF
TRBV20-1	-	-	TRBJ2-1	TGCAGTGCTAGAGAGGGGGGGCCGACTGAGCAGTTCTTC	CSAREGGPTEQFF
TRBV5-1	TRBD1	-	TRBJ1-2	TGCGCCAGCAGCACCTCCGGGACAGGGATAGAGTATGGCTACACCTTC	CASSTSGTGIEYGYTF
TRBV20-1	-	medium-sized	TRBJ2-1	TGCAGTGCTACCGACAGACACGTCTACAATGAGCAGTTCTTC	CSATDRHVYNEQFF
TRBV6-1	TRBD1	few	TRBJ2-1	TGTGCCAGCAGTAAACAGGGGGTCGCCTACAATGAGCAGTTCTTC	CASSKQGVAYNEQFF
TRBV6-6	TRBD1	-	TRBJ1-4	TGTGCCAGCAGTTACTCACAGGGGGCGACTAATGAAAAACTGTTTTTT	CASSYSQGATNEKLFF
TRBV30	-	once	TRBJ2-2	TGTGCCTGGTCGGTATCTAGCCGATCGAACACCGGGGAGCTGTTTTTT	CAWSVSSRSNTGELFF
TRBV27	TRBD2	-	TRBJ2-3	TGTGCCAGCCTTAAAAGCGGGAAAGAGACAGATACGCAGTATTTT	CASLKSGKETDTQYF
TRBV6-4	-	few	TRBJ2-7	TGTGCCAGCACGAACAGAGACTACGAGCAGTACTTC	CASTNRDYEQYF
TRBV27	-	large	TRBJ2-2	TGTGCCAGCAGACCGTGGTCCTCGAACACCGGGGAGCTGTTTTTT	CASRPWSSNTGELFF